The 24 T cell receptor beta chains presented below share a single source sample, sequenced in a study of T cells in Graves' hyperthyroidism and ophthalmopathy. What was amplified from RNA transcripts were TCR beta CDR3 regions. First-round RT-PCR of the TCR CDR3 relied on the HTBI primer set. TCRdb re-called the multiplex PCR reads with MiXCR, one entry per CDR3 protein. The table includes nearly 250,000 distinct CDR3 sequences, roughly 22% detected once. Sequencing used blood. These receptors originate from a woman aged 40 to 50 with Graves' ophthalmopathy.

CDR3: CASSPKSTAGETQYF. DNA for the CDR3: TGTGCCAGCAGTCCTAAGTCAACCGCGGGTGAGACCCAGTACTTC. This sequence joins TRBV2 and TRBJ2-5; D perhaps matches TRBD2 (5 bases). Germline V gene sequence: CDR1 SNHLY, CDR2 FYNNEI. The CDR3 extends over 15 amino acids. The ends were cut back, 5 bases at V and 5 bases at J, with 18 bases in the middle.

This clonotype was seen repeatedly, ten times or more. The chain employs TRBV6-5 and TRBJ2-7; D is perhaps TRBD1 or TRBD2 (5 bases each). This CDR3 region has 11 residues. V was pared by 2 bases and J by 6 bases, with 5 bases between. Germline CDR1 is MNHEY and CDR2 is SVGAGI. DNA for the CDR3: TGTGCCAGCAGTTACGGGGGCGAGCAGTACTTC. It codes for CASSYGGEQYF.

This clonotype was seen repeatedly, ten times or more. V gene TRBV19 combines with J gene TRBJ2-6, with a weak D call TRBD1 (5 bases). The CDR3 loop spans 16 amino acids. Between the trimmed V and J ends, which lost 3 bases and 0 bases, there was a span of 9 bases. Per the germline V gene, CDR1 is LNHDA and CDR2 is SQIVND (reference sequence). In DNA form, the CDR3 reads TGTGCCAGTAGTATTACAGGAGACTCTGGGGCCAACGTCCTGACTTTC. Amino acid sequence: CASSITGDSGANVLTF. The variable domain in full, with the rest retrieved from reference TRBV19 and TRBJ2-6, is DGGITQSPKYLFRKEGQNVTLSCEQNLNHDAMYWYRQDPGQGLRLIYYSQIVNDFQKGDIAEGYSVSREKKESFPLTVTSAQKNPTAFYLCASSITGDSGANVLTFGAGSRLTVL.

This clonotype was seen repeatedly, ten times or more. The chain combines TRBV6-1 with TRBJ1-3, with D unclear. In germline, CDR1 is MNHNS, CDR2 SASEGT. This CDR3 is built from 15 residues. V dropped 5 bases and J dropped 4 bases, with 15 bases sitting between them. CDR3: CASSPRSPGGNTIYF. The CDR3 DNA sequence: TGTGCCAGCAGTCCAAGGTCGCCAGGCGGAAACACCATATATTTT.

Ten or more counts support this clonotype. The CDR3 is CASSQDEEGFYGYTF. CDR3 in DNA: TGTGCCAGCAGCCAAGATGAGGAGGGTTTCTATGGCTACACCTTC. The chain joins TRBV4-2 to TRBJ1-2; D is ambiguous. The CDR3 is 15 residues long. The V end lost 0 bases, the J end lost 4 bases, and 12 bases lay between the germline ends. Germline lookup yields CDR1 LGHNA and CDR2 YNFKEQ.

The chain recombines TRBV6-5 with TRBJ2-7, with D maybe TRBD2 (5 bases). From germline, CDR1 is MNHEY and CDR2 SVGAGI. The V and J ends lost 4 bases and 2 bases respectively, with 12 bases between them. The CDR3 extends over 14 amino acids. The CDR3: CASSLTGKAYEQYF. The CDR3 bases are TGTGCCAGCAGTTTAACCGGGAAAGCCTACGAGCAGTACTTC.

The table lists this clonotype with many counts. The chain uses TRBV24-1 and TRBJ1-5; D is possibly TRBD1 (6 bases). The germline gives CDR1 KGHDR, CDR2 SFDVKD. The CDR3 sequence is 15 residues long. V was pared by 2 bases and J by 4 bases, with 11 bases between. The CDR3 here is CATSDYRTDNQPQHF. In nucleotides, the CDR3 is TGTGCCACCAGTGATTATAGGACAGATAATCAGCCCCAGCATTTT.

This clonotype was seen ten or more times. The chain couples TRBV12-3 or TRBV12-4 to TRBJ2-2; TRBD1 aligns across 10 bases. This CDR3 spans 15 amino acids. The junction had 6 bases not matched to a gene; V was cut back by 1 base and J by 10 bases. For the CDR3, the DNA is TGTGCCAGCAGTTTAGTGGGGACAGGGGTAGAGGAGCTGTTTTTT. Amino acid sequence: CASSLVGTGVEELFF.

This clonotype was picked up a small number of times. This chain uses TRBV2 with TRBJ1-1, with a tentative D call TRBD1 (6 bases). Trimming shortened V by 5 bases and J by 4 bases, and 14 bases separated the two germline ends. The CDR3 totals 14 residues. CDR1 and CDR2 from the germline V gene are SNHLY and FYNNEI. CDR3: CASSLILQGTEAFF. CDR3 nucleotide sequence: TGTGCCAGCAGTTTAATACTACAGGGCACTGAAGCTTTCTTT. The full variable domain, rest sourced from reference TRBV2 and TRBJ1-1, is EPEVTQTPSHQVTQMGQEVILRCVPISNHLYFYWYRQILGQKVEFLVSFYNNEISEKSEIFDDQFSVERPDGSNFTLKIRSTKLEDSAMYFCASSLILQGTEAFFGQGTRLTVV.

The table lists this clonotype with a few counts. The junction and the germline gene differ at one end; a read error may be behind it. This chain connects TRBV5-1 to TRBJ1-6, with a weak D call TRBD1 (5 bases). Looked up from germline, CDR1 is SGHRS and CDR2 is YFSETQ. The CDR3 has 15 amino acids. The CDR3: CASSFTGFANSPLHF. CDR3 nucleotide sequence: TGCGCCAGCAGCTTTACAGGATTTGCTAATTCACCTCTCCACTTT. The full variable domain, in which reference TRBV5-1 and TRBJ1-6 provide the parts outside the CDR3, is KAGVTQTPRYLIKTRGQQVTLSCSPISGHRSVSWYQQTPGQGLQFLFEYFSETQRNKGNFPGRFSGRQFSNSRSEMNVSTLELGDSALYLCASSFTGFANSPLHFGNGTRLTVT.

Note on this clonotype: A much more abundant neighbour one base away suggests this may be a read error. The genes are TRBV28 and TRBJ1-1, with 8 bases identical to TRBD1. The germline V gene has CDR1 MDHEN and CDR2 SYDVKM. V was clipped by 8 bases and J by 4 bases; unmatched bases: 9. The CDR3 is made up of 14 amino acids. CDR3 DNA sequence: TGTGCCAGCCACCGGACAGGGTTTTGCACTGAAGCTTTCTTT. Translated: CASHRTGFCTEAFF.

CDR3 bases: TGTGCCAGCAGTTCACCGGCTAGCGGGTTACAAGAGACCCAGTACTTC. The encoded protein is CASSSPASGLQETQYF. V is TRBV12-3 or TRBV12-4 and J is TRBJ2-5; 8 bases align to TRBD2. CDR3 length equals 16 residues. Losses at the gene ends were 4 bases for V and 2 bases for J; bases not matched to a gene: 9.

This clonotype has at least ten counts. The rearrangement joins TRBV2 to TRBJ2-6; 10 bases align to TRBD1. The CDR3 contains 17 residues. CDR1 and CDR2 (germline): SNHLY, FYNNEI. The trim removed 6 bases at V and 2 bases at J, leaving 7 bases unmatched. The CDR3 nucleotides are TGTGCCAGCAGCCCCGGGACAGGGGTCGCTGGGGCCAACGTCCTGACTTTC. As protein: CASSPGTGVAGANVLTF.

This clonotype appeared many times. The CDR3: CASSPGTENTEAFF. The CDR3, as DNA: TGTGCCAGCAGCCCCGGGACAGAAAACACTGAAGCTTTCTTT. The chain couples TRBV7-8 to TRBJ1-1, with 7 bases aligning to TRBD1. The V gene end was trimmed by 5 bases and the J gene end by 2 bases; junction bases not matched to a gene: 5. The CDR3 runs 14 residues. CDR1 SGHVS and CDR2 FQNEAQ come from the germline V gene.

V gene TRBV20-1 combines with J gene TRBJ2-7, with 10 bases fitting TRBD1. V lost 5 bases and J lost 4; bases outside the gene matches: 2. The CDR3 runs to 12 residues. Germline CDR1 DFQATT, CDR2 SNEGSKA (reference sequence). In DNA, the CDR3 is TGCAGTGCTCCGGGACAGGGGTACGAGCAGTACTTC. This codes for CSAPGQGYEQYF.

This clonotype came up many times. This chain links TRBV6-2 or TRBV6-3 with TRBJ2-7; D unclear. The CDR3 extends over 11 amino acids. V was clipped by 4 bases and J by 3 bases, with 4 bases between them. CDR1 MNHEY and CDR2 SVGEGT come from the germline V gene. CDR3 residues: CASSWGYEQYF. In DNA form, the CDR3 reads TGTGCCAGCAGTTGGGGCTACGAGCAGTACTTC.

This clonotype was picked up many times. The rearrangement links TRBV3-1 to TRBJ1-1; no reliable D call. The CDR3 is made up of 15 amino acids. The germline V and J ends were trimmed by 1 base and 0 bases, with 9 bases remaining between them. The V gene's germline CDR1 is LGHDT and CDR2 YNNKEL (reference sequence). The CDR3, as DNA: TGTGCCAGCAGCCAAGGTCGGAGAATGAACACTGAAGCTTTCTTT. Amino acids: CASSQGRRMNTEAFF.

This clonotype was detected ten times or more. J is TRBJ1-1 and V is TRBV29-1, with a tentative D call TRBD1 (5 bases). The CDR3 sequence is 13 residues long. V was clipped by 4 bases and J by 1 base, with 10 bases between them. Germline V gives CDR1 SQVTM, CDR2 ANQGSEA. This chain's CDR3 is CSVVFTGNTEAFF. The CDR3 DNA sequence: TGCAGCGTTGTGTTTACAGGGAACACTGAAGCTTTCTTT.

The rearrangement links TRBV6-5 to TRBJ2-2, with 12 bases fitting TRBD2. This CDR3 spans 16 amino acids. Germline CDR1 reads MNHEY; CDR2 reads SVGAGI. After removal of 2 bases from V and 7 bases from J, the junction contained 5 bases not matched to a gene. For the CDR3, the DNA is TGTGCCAGCAGTTACCCCCTAGCGGGAGGGGTCGGGGAGCTGTTTTTT. Its translation is CASSYPLAGGVGELFF.

The chain recombines TRBV6-1 with TRBJ1-5; D ambiguous. The V and J ends lost 7 bases and 3 bases respectively, with 7 bases between them. Germline CDR1 and CDR2: MNHNS and SASEGT. This CDR3 is 12 amino acids long. CDR3 residues: CASMAVNQPQHF. CDR3 sequence (DNA): TGTGCCAGCATGGCAGTCAATCAGCCCCAGCATTTT.

This chain links TRBV12-3 or TRBV12-4 with TRBJ2-5; D is perhaps TRBD2 (6 bases). With 5 bases removed from V and 5 bases from J, the gap between germline ends came to 12 bases. The CDR3 totals 13 residues. CDR3 in amino acids: CASSTSISETQYF. The DNA of the CDR3 is TGTGCCAGCAGTACTAGCATTTCGGAGACCCAGTACTTC.

This clonotype has a count of ten or more. The rearrangement joins TRBV12-5 to TRBJ2-2, with D possibly called TRBD1 or TRBD2 (5 bases each). Trimming stripped 1 base from V and 7 bases from J, with 10 bases between. Per germline, CDR1 LGHNT and CDR2 FRNRAP. CDR3 length: 14 residues. CDR3 residues: CASGLDRGLGELFF. The CDR3 DNA is TGTGCTAGTGGTTTGGATCGGGGCCTCGGGGAGCTGTTTTTT.

This clonotype was picked up many times. In DNA form, the CDR3 reads TGCGCCAGCAGCTCAGGGACAGGGTTGTCGGACACTGAAGCTTTCTTT. Encoded protein: CASSSGTGLSDTEAFF. The J gene is TRBJ1-1, the V gene TRBV5-1, with 9 nucleotides matching TRBD1. The CDR3 covers 16 residues. Trimming took 3 bases from V and 3 from J; bases not matched to a gene: 9. Germline-derived CDR1 and CDR2 are SGHRS and YFSETQ. The variable domain in full, completed from reference TRBV5-1 and TRBJ1-1, reads KAGVTQTPRYLIKTRGQQVTLSCSPISGHRSVSWYQQTPGQGLQFLFEYFSETQRNKGNFPGRFSGRQFSNSRSEMNVSTLELGDSALYLCASSSGTGLSDTEAFFGQGTRLTVV.

This clonotype was seen ten or more times. The chain couples TRBV20-1 to TRBJ1-1; the D gene is possibly TRBD1 (6 bases). Trimming removed 5 bases from V and 0 bases from J, with 16 bases in between. Germline CDR1 and CDR2: DFQATT and SNEGSKA (reference sequence). The CDR3 sequence is 15 residues long. The CDR3 DNA reads TGCAGTGCTGGAGCTCACGGACAGCTGAACACTGAAGCTTTCTTT. Its translation: CSAGAHGQLNTEAFF.